The 9 T cell receptor beta chains listed next were all sequenced from one sample in a study of a mutant IDH1 vaccine in newly diagnosed glioma. Here immunoSEQ multiplex PCR was the method, and the copy in TCRdb shows in-frame clones only, minus some. The table has 90,000 to 100,000 clones, 70% to 90% seen once. Documented time point: baseline, week 1 (first vaccination visit). The treatment here: pre-vaccination baseline after standard-of-care therapy. The input for sequencing was PBMCs, taken from a glioma patient treated with radiotherapy, temozolomide or both. These receptors were obtained from a woman between 45 and 60 years old with glioma.

The chain has TRBV5-1 and TRBJ2-3; D is perhaps TRBD2 (5 bases). The CDR3 is 14 residues long. V was cut by 0 bases and J by 6 bases, with 11 bases left in between. The germline gives CDR1 SGHRS, CDR2 YFSETQ. CDR3 DNA sequence: TGCGCCAGCAGCTTGGTCCGGGGATCGGATACGCAGTATTTT. Protein sequence: CASSLVRGSDTQYF.

The rearrangement joins TRBV14 to TRBJ2-1; D call uncertain. Trimming removed 4 bases from V and 2 bases from J, with 12 bases in between. This CDR3 region has 15 residues. Germline CDR1 reads SGHDN; CDR2 reads FVKESK. The CDR3, as DNA: TGTGCCAGCAGCCGCTTGGGTCGCACCTACAATGAGCAGTTCTTC. Its translation: CASSRLGRTYNEQFF.

This chain links TRBV2 with TRBJ1-2; no definite D call. V lost 8 bases, J lost 2 bases, and 9 bases lay in between. This CDR3 region has 12 residues. Germline V lookup: CDR1 SNHLY, CDR2 FYNNEI. CDR3 DNA sequence: TGTGCCAGCGGTAGGGCGAACTATGGCTACACCTTC. Translated, it gives CASGRANYGYTF. Combining the CDR3 with reference TRBV2 and TRBJ1-2 gives the whole variable domain EPEVTQTPSHQVTQMGQEVILRCVPISNHLYFYWYRQILGQKVEFLVSFYNNEISEKSEIFDDQFSVERPDGSNFTLKIRSTKLEDSAMYFCASGRANYGYTFGSGTRLTVV.

This clone appeared once. This sequence joins TRBV6-4 and TRBJ2-1, with 14 bases matching TRBD2. The V gene's germline CDR1 is MRHNA and CDR2 SNTAGT. Trimming took 0 bases from V and 9 from J; bases not matched to a gene: 4. CDR3 length equals 16 residues. The CDR3 DNA reads TGTGCCAGCAGTGACTCTGGGACTAGCGGGAGATCTGAGCAGTTCTTC. It is translated as CASSDSGTSGRSEQFF.

The chain uses TRBV11-3 and TRBJ2-2; TRBD2 is a possible D gene (6 bases). The CDR3 extends over 15 amino acids. Trimming removed 0 bases from V and 6 bases from J, with 11 bases in between. Germline V CDR1 and CDR2: SGHNT, YENEEA. The CDR3 nucleotides are TGTGCCAGCAGCTTAGACGGGACGGGGGCCGGGGAGCTGTTTTTT. It translates to CASSLDGTGAGELFF.

The genes are TRBV27 and TRBJ2-7; TRBD1 matches 7 bases. Germline trimming cut 3 bases from V and 5 bases from J; bases unmatched to any gene: 7. Germline-derived CDR1 and CDR2 are MNHEY and SMNVEV (reference sequence). CDR3 length: 14 residues. CDR3 nucleotides: TGTGCCAGCAGTTTGGTGGACAGGTTGAACGAGCAGTACTTC. It codes for CASSLVDRLNEQYF.

The gene calls are TRBV5-6 and TRBJ2-7; D remains ambiguous. V was clipped by 1 base and J by 5 bases, with 7 bases between them. This CDR3 has 12 residues. Germline CDR1 is SGHDT and CDR2 is YYEEEE. The CDR3 bases are TGTGCCAGCAGCTTGTGGGTCCACGAGCAGTACTTC. The encoded protein is CASSLWVHEQYF. The variable domain in full, completed from reference TRBV5-6 and TRBJ2-7, reads DAGVTQSPTHLIKTRGQQVTLRCSPKSGHDTVSWYQQALGQGPQFIFQYYEEEERQRGNFPDRFSGHQFPNYSSELNVNALLLGDSALYLCASSLWVHEQYFGPGTRLTVT.

There are a few counts of this clone. The chain recombines TRBV4-1 with TRBJ1-2; no definite D call. The germline CDR1 and CDR2 sequences are MGHRA and YSYEKL. The V and J ends lost 0 bases and 4 bases respectively, with 6 bases between them. The CDR3 has 13 amino acids. The CDR3 DNA sequence: TGCGCCAGCAGCCAAGACCCAGGCTATGGCTACACCTTC. Its translation is CASSQDPGYGYTF.

This clone was recorded a few times. CDR3 bases: TGCGCCAGCAGCCTTCTACAGGGTTCAACTAATGAAAAACTGTTTTTT. This gives the protein CASSLLQGSTNEKLFF. V and J are TRBV5-1 and TRBJ1-4, with D perhaps matching TRBD1 (6 bases). Germline V gene sequence: CDR1 SGHRS, CDR2 YFSETQ. The CDR3 loop spans 16 amino acids. V was pared by 4 bases and J by 0 bases, with 13 bases between. Together with reference TRBV5-1 and TRBJ1-4, the CDR3 gives the full variable domain: KAGVTQTPRYLIKTRGQQVTLSCSPISGHRSVSWYQQTPGQGLQFLFEYFSETQRNKGNFPGRFSGRQFSNSRSEMNVSTLELGDSALYLCASSLLQGSTNEKLFFGSGTQLSVL.